The 16 T cell receptor beta chains listed next were all sequenced from one sample in a study of cytomegalovirus exposure and HLA in healthy donors. Researchers ran the PCR with 60 Vbeta and 13 Jbeta primers. Produced via immunoSEQ multiplex PCR; TCRdb's table is partial and in-frame only. The sample lists fewer than 110,000 clones, about 85% occurring once. Specimen: PBMCs. The receptors here all came from a man aged 25-45 years in good health and CMV-seronegative.

The genes are TRBV19 and TRBJ2-2; possible D gene TRBD2, 6 bases. The CDR3 is 14 residues long. Germline V gives CDR1 LNHDA, CDR2 SQIVND (reference sequence). Trimming removed 1 base from V and 8 bases from J, with 11 bases in between. CDR3 nucleotide sequence: TGTGCCAGTAGTATAGTACTAGCTGAGGGGGAGCTGTTTTTT. Translated: CASSIVLAEGELFF.

The chain employs TRBV11-2 and TRBJ1-1; D call uncertain. CDR3 length: 14 residues. Germline V lookup: CDR1 SGHAT, CDR2 FQNNGV. Trimming stripped 2 bases from V and 1 base from J, with 8 bases between. DNA for the CDR3: TGTGCCAGCAGCTTAACAGACGGGAACACTGAAGCTTTCTTT. This gives the protein CASSLTDGNTEAFF.

The chain employs TRBV27 and TRBJ2-7; TRBD2 agrees at 9 bases. Germline trimming cut 5 bases from V and 5 bases from J; bases unmatched to any gene: 13. The CDR3 covers 16 residues. Germline lookup yields CDR1 MNHEY and CDR2 SMNVEV (reference sequence). CDR3 bases: TGTGCCAGCAGTCCCCGACCCGGGACTAGCCCCAACGAGCAGTACTTC. Translation gives CASSPRPGTSPNEQYF.

The chain links TRBV27 to TRBJ2-7; a possible D gene is TRBD1 (5 bases). Germline assignment: CDR1 MNHEY and CDR2 SMNVEV (reference sequence). Trimming removed 4 bases at V and 4 bases at J, with 8 bases between. The length of the CDR3 is 12 residues. CDR3 region: CASSSTGYEQYF. In nucleotides, the CDR3 is TGTGCCAGCAGTTCAACAGGTTACGAGCAGTACTTC.

This chain links TRBV30 with TRBJ2-7; D perhaps matches TRBD1 (6 bases). Germline CDR1 is GTSNPN and CDR2 is SVGIG (reference sequence). The CDR3 extends over 16 amino acids. V shed 0 bases and J shed 2 bases, with 17 bases lying between them. Here the CDR3 reads CAWSVPRTAVTYEQYF. In DNA form, the CDR3 reads TGTGCCTGGAGTGTACCTCGGACAGCGGTCACCTACGAGCAGTACTTC.

The chain links TRBV6-5 to TRBJ1-5; D is unclear. Germline V CDR1 and CDR2: MNHEY, SVGAGI. Deletions cut 2 bases from V and 5 bases from J, with 7 bases between. The CDR3 spans 13 residues. The CDR3 reads CASSYGEHQPQHF. Written as DNA, the CDR3 is TGTGCCAGCAGTTACGGGGAGCATCAGCCCCAGCATTTT.

The V and J genes are TRBV18 and TRBJ2-5; 7 nucleotides line up with TRBD2. V was clipped by 0 bases and J by 5 bases; unmatched bases: 6. Germline lookup yields CDR1 KGHSH and CDR2 LQKENI. The CDR3 consists of 15 residues. The CDR3 here is CASSPPSGGGETQYF. For the CDR3, the DNA is TGTGCCAGCTCACCACCGTCGGGAGGCGGGGAGACCCAGTACTTC.

The rearrangement joins TRBV30 to TRBJ1-4; TRBD1 is a possible D gene (6 bases). This CDR3 is 16 amino acids long. Germline-derived CDR1 and CDR2 are GTSNPN and SVGIG (reference sequence). The V end lost 3 bases, the J end lost 4 bases, and 18 bases lay between the germline ends. The CDR3 protein is CAWSPRWGQGNEKLFF. In DNA form, the CDR3 reads TGTGCCTGGAGCCCGAGGTGGGGGCAGGGTAATGAAAAACTGTTTTTT.

The CDR3 sequence is CASSQDSGREEQFF. Here the CDR3 DNA reads TGCGCCAGCAGCCAAGATTCCGGACGGGAAGAGCAGTTCTTC. The chain uses TRBV4-3 and TRBJ2-1, with TRBD2 as a possible D gene (5 bases). CDR3 length: 14 amino acids. Deletions cut 0 bases from V and 10 bases from J, with 13 bases between. Germline CDR1 and CDR2: LGHNA and YSLEER.

This clone appeared a few times. The chain links TRBV2 to TRBJ1-5, with TRBD1 matching 7 bases. CDR1 SNHLY and CDR2 FYNNEI come from the germline V gene. The CDR3 contains 11 residues. After removal of 11 bases from V and 6 bases from J, the junction contained 4 bases not matched to a gene. Here the CDR3 DNA reads TGTGCCTCTTCAGGGGGTCAGCCCCAGCATTTT. Encoded protein: CASSGGQPQHF.

V is TRBV2 and J is TRBJ2-2, with TRBD1 matching 7 bases. The CDR3 runs to 14 residues. Germline V CDR1 and CDR2: SNHLY, FYNNEI. J was trimmed by 2 bases and V by 11 bases; bases with no gene match: 8. The CDR3 DNA follows: TGTGCCGGTCGACAGGGCACCAACACCGGGGAGCTGTTTTTT. Amino acids: CAGRQGTNTGELFF.

The V gene is TRBV27, the J gene TRBJ2-1, with a weak D call TRBD2 (6 bases). The V end lost 6 bases, the J end lost 0 bases, and 12 bases lay between the germline ends. The length of the CDR3 is 15 residues. Germline CDR1 reads MNHEY; CDR2 reads SMNVEV (reference sequence). This CDR3 reads CASREDGSSYNEQFF. In nucleotides, the CDR3 is TGTGCCAGCAGGGAAGACGGGAGCTCCTACAATGAGCAGTTCTTC.

Only one count was recorded for this clone. The V gene is TRBV5-1, the J gene TRBJ1-2, with TRBD1 matching over 9 bases. V shed 1 base and J 6 bases; nucleotides not matched to a gene: 10. The CDR3 sequence is 16 residues long. Germline assignment: CDR1 SGHRS and CDR2 YFSETQ. CDR3 sequence: CASSLWGTGGFDGYTF. For the CDR3, the DNA is TGCGCCAGCAGCTTGTGGGGAACAGGGGGCTTTGATGGCTACACCTTC.

This clone was detected only once. The V gene is TRBV30, the J gene TRBJ2-6, with a tentative D call TRBD1 (5 bases). CDR1 is GTSNPN, CDR2 SVGIG, per germline (reference sequence). There are 14 residues in the CDR3. With 2 bases removed from V and 2 bases from J, the gap between germline ends came to 7 bases. The CDR3 DNA reads TGTGCCTGGAGTCCAGGGACTGGGGCCAACGTCCTGACTTTC. This sequence encodes CAWSPGTGANVLTF.

The rearrangement links TRBV29-1 to TRBJ2-1; D is unresolved. The CDR3 totals 10 residues. Germline V CDR1 and CDR2: SQVTM, ANQGSEA. The V end lost 4 bases, the J end lost 7 bases, and 5 bases lay between the germline ends. CDR3 bases: TGCAGCGTTGTGGCAAATGAGCAGTTCTTC. Amino acid sequence: CSVVANEQFF.

The chain has TRBV5-6 and TRBJ2-5; D ambiguous. Germline CDR1 reads SGHDT; CDR2 reads YYEEEE. There are 14 residues in the CDR3. V lost 1 base and J 2 bases, leaving 9 bases between the germline ends. CDR3 sequence: CASSLFPTQETQYF. Here the CDR3 DNA reads TGTGCCAGCAGCTTGTTTCCTACTCAAGAGACCCAGTACTTC.